This T cell receptor beta chain comes out of a study of OX40 agonist ivuxolimab in advanced cancers. This table comes from immunoSEQ multiplex PCR, and its TCRdb copy is limited to in-frame clones, with some not included. Among approximately 58,000 clones listed, over 75% were seen once. Germline assignment: CDR1 SGHRS and CDR2 YFSETQ. The CDR3 has 15 residues. Trimming left V 7 bases short and J 6 bases short, with 23 bases between. The J gene is TRBJ2-7, the V gene TRBV5-1; D could derive from TRBD1 or TRBD2 (5 bases each). This sequence originates from an adult with an advanced solid tumor such as melanoma, head and neck, liver or kidney cancer. This specimen was CD4+ or CD8+ T cells sorted from blood, taken in a trial of the OX40 agonist ivuxolimab. The CDR3 region has the DNA TGCGCCAGCGGAAAGTCCGGGACGGTTACGGGCGAGCAGTACTTC. Protein product: CASGKSGTVTGEQYF.